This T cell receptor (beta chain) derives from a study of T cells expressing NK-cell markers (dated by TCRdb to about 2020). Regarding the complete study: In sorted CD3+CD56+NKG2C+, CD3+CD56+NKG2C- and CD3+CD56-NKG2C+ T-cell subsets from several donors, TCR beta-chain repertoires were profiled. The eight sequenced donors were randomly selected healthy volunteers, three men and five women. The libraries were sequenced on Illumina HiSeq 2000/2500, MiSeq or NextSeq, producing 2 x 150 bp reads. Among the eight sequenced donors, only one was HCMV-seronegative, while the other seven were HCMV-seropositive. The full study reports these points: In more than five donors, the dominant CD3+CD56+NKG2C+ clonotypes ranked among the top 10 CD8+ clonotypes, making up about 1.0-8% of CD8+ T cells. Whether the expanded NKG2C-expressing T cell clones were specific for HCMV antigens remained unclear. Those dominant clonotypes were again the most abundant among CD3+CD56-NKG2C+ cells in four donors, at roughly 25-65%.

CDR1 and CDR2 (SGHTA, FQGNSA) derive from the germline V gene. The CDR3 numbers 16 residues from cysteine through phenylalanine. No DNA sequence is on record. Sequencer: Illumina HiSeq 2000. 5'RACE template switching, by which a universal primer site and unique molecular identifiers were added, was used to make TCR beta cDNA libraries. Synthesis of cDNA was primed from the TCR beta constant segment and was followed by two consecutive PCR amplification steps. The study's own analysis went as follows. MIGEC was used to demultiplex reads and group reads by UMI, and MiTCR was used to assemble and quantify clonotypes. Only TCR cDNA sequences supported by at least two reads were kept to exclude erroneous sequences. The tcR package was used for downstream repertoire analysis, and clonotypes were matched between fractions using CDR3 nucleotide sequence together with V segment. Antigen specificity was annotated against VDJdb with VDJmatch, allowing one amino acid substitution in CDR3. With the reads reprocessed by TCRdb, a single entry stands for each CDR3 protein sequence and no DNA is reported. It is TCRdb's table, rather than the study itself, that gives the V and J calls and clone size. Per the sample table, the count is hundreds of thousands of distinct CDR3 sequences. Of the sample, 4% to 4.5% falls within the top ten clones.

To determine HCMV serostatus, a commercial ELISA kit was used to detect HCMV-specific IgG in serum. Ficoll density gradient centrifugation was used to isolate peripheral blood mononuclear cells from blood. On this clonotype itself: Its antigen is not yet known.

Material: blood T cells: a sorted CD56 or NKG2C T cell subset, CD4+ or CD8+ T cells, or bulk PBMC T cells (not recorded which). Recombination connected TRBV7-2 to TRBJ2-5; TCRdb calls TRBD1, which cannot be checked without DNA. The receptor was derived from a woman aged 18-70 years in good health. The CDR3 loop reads CASSLDGGGLGETQYF.